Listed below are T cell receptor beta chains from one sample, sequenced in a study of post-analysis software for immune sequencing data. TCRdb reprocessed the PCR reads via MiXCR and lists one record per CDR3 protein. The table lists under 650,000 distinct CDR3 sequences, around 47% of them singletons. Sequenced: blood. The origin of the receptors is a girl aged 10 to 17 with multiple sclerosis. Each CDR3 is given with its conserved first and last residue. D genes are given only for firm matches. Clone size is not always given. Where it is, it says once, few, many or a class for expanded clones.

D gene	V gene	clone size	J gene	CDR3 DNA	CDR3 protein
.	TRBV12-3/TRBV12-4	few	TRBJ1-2	TGTGCCAGCAGTTTAAGACAGGTCAAAAAGGGTGGCTACACCTTC	CASSLRQVKKGGYTF
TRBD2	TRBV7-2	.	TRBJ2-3	TGTGCCAGCAGCCCCAGCGGGGGGGCGATAGATACGCAGTATTTT	CASSPSGGAIDTQYF
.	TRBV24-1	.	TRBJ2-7	TGTGCCACCAGTGATTCCTCCGGGGACGGCTACGAGCAGTACTTC	CATSDSSGDGYEQYF
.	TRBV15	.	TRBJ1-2	TGTGCCACCAGCAGGGGACGTGGCAGGGTGAGGCATGGCTACACCTTC	CATSRGRGRVRHGYTF
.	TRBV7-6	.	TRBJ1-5	TGTGCCAGCAGCGTAGAGGGGGGCAATCAGCCCCAGCATTTT	CASSVEGGNQPQHF
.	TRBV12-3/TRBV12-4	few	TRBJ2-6	TGTGCCAGCAGTGGGACCGCCCTCTCTGGGGCCAACGTCCTGACTTTC	CASSGTALSGANVLTF
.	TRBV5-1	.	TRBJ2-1	TGCGCCAGCAGCTTCGGGTCAGGGTGGTCGAATGAGCAGTTCTTC	CASSFGSGWSNEQFF
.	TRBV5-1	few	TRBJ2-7	TGCGCCAGCAGCTTGTGGGTTGGGACACTCGGCTCCTACGAGCAGTACTTC	CASSLWVGTLGSYEQYF
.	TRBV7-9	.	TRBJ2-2	TGTGCCACAGAGGACAGTGTCACCGGGGAGCTGTTTTTT	CATEDSVTGELFF
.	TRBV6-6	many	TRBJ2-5	TGTGCCAGCAGTCGGGGGTCGGGAGAGACCCAGTACTTC	CASSRGSGETQYF
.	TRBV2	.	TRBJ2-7	TGTGCCAGTGGAAGAGTTTACGAGCAGTACTTC	CASGRVYEQYF